These 19 T cell receptor beta chains were sequenced from one sample in a study of blood T cell repertoires in COVID-19. Method: immunoSEQ multiplex PCR; TCRdb's copy keeps in-frame clones and lacks some. This table holds over 200,000 clones, around 82% found once. Sequenced: peripheral blood. The receptor set was obtained from a man in his forties or fifties with active or convalescent COVID-19.

The chain couples TRBV12-3 or TRBV12-4 to TRBJ2-7; perhaps TRBD2 as D (7 bases). V gave up 5 bases and J gave up 3 bases, with 11 bases separating them. This CDR3 has 13 residues. CDR3 amino acids: CASSHGGHYEQYF. CDR3 nucleotide sequence: TGTGCCAGCAGTCACGGGGGGCACTACGAGCAGTACTTC.

This chain uses TRBV15 with TRBJ1-3, with D possibly matching TRBD1 (5 bases). The V and J ends lost 4 bases and 0 bases respectively, with 13 bases between them. Looked up from germline, CDR1 is LNHNV and CDR2 is YYDKDF (reference sequence). CDR3 length equals 16 residues. CDR3 amino acids: CATSTGHPSSGNTIYF. The CDR3 bases are TGTGCCACCAGCACAGGACACCCGAGCTCTGGAAACACCATATATTTT.

The genes are TRBV6-6 and TRBJ1-4; 8 nucleotides align to TRBD1. This CDR3 is built from 13 residues. The germline gives CDR1 MNHNY, CDR2 SVGAGI (reference sequence). V lost 8 bases, J lost 4 bases, and 3 bases stayed unmatched. In DNA form, the CDR3 reads TGTGCCAGCCAGGACAGGGATAATGAAAAACTGTTTTTT. Protein product: CASQDRDNEKLFF.

The chain has TRBV7-2 and TRBJ2-5, with 9 bases aligning to TRBD1. The J segment lost 1 base and the V segment lost 3 bases, leaving 0 bases of the junction unmatched. The CDR3 is made up of 14 amino acids. CDR1 is SGHTA and CDR2 is FQGNSA in the germline V gene. The CDR3 is CASSLDRGQETQYF. CDR3 DNA: TGTGCCAGCAGCTTGGACAGGGGCCAAGAGACCCAGTACTTC.

The chain joins TRBV4-1 to TRBJ1-3; tentative D call: TRBD1 (5 bases). This CDR3 has 18 residues. The V end was cut by 0 bases, the J end by 3 bases, with 18 bases between. Per the germline V gene, CDR1 is MGHRA and CDR2 is YSYEKL. CDR3 DNA: TGCGCCAGCAGCCAAGATTTCAGGTCGGGGGGGTATGGAAACACCATATATTTT. Protein sequence: CASSQDFRSGGYGNTIYF.

In nucleotides, the CDR3 is TGTGCCTCCAACCCGGGGGGGAACTATGGCTACACCTTC. Translating gives CASNPGGNYGYTF. The V call is TRBV10-3, the J call TRBJ1-2, with D possibly TRBD1 on 5 matching bases. CDR3 size: 13 residues. CDR1 and CDR2 from the germline V gene are ENHRY and SYGVKD. The V and J ends lost 11 bases and 2 bases respectively, with 15 bases between them.

This sequence joins TRBV3-1 (or the pseudogene TRBV3-2) and TRBJ1-2, with no clear D. The length of the CDR3 is 15 residues. Trimming took 4 bases from V and 2 from J, leaving 14 bases between them. Germline V gene sequence: CDR1 LGHDT, CDR2 YNNKEL (reference sequence). This chain's CDR3 is CASSPTSTGNYGYTF. DNA of the CDR3: TGTGCCAGCAGCCCAACCTCGACGGGAAACTATGGCTACACCTTC.

About this clone: Other DNA sequences from this sample encode an identical CDR3 as well. V is TRBV3-1 (or the pseudogene TRBV3-2) and J is TRBJ2-7; D not certain. CDR3 length: 12 amino acids. Germline CDR1 reads LGHDT; CDR2 reads YNNKEL (reference sequence). V was pared by 1 base and J by 2 bases, with 3 bases between. The CDR3 sequence: CASSQGPYEQYF. CDR3 DNA sequence: TGTGCCAGCAGCCAAGGGCCCTACGAGCAGTACTTC.

The V gene is TRBV3-1 (or the pseudogene TRBV3-2), the J gene TRBJ2-5; D gene unclear. This CDR3 is built from 13 residues. Trimming cost V 1 base and J 4 bases, with 7 bases left between them. Germline V CDR1 and CDR2: LGHDT, YNNKEL (reference sequence). The CDR3 loop is CASSQGPRETQYF. The DNA for the CDR3 is TGTGCCAGCAGCCAAGGGCCCAGAGAGACCCAGTACTTC.

The J gene is TRBJ2-2, the V gene TRBV6-6; 8 bases agree with TRBD2. Germline lookup yields CDR1 MNHNY and CDR2 SVGAGI (reference sequence). CDR3 length equals 16 residues. Unmatched junction bases numbered 13, after V lost 6 bases and J lost 7 bases. The CDR3 nucleotides read TGTGCCAGCAGGCCACCTACGGGGGGGCCTTTCGGGGAGCTGTTTTTT. Translation gives CASRPPTGGPFGELFF.

The chain couples TRBV28 to TRBJ1-2; TRBD1 is a possible D gene (5 bases). Trimming removed 5 bases from V and 5 bases from J, with 21 bases in between. CDR1 MDHEN and CDR2 SYDVKM come from the germline V gene. This CDR3 contains 16 residues. CDR3 bases: TGTGCCAGCAGTCCTCGGGGGGTAAAGGGGCAATATGGCTACACCTTC. Its translation: CASSPRGVKGQYGYTF.

The chain uses TRBV5-6 and TRBJ1-3; D is undetermined. The CDR3 has 13 amino acids. Trimming removed 4 bases from V and 4 bases from J, with 9 bases in between. The germline gives CDR1 SGHDT, CDR2 YYEEEE. The CDR3 DNA reads TGTGCCAGCAGCCCGACGGGGGGAAACACCATATATTTT. Its translation: CASSPTGGNTIYF. The full variable domain, with the rest looked up from reference TRBV5-6 and TRBJ1-3, is DAGVTQSPTHLIKTRGQQVTLRCSPKSGHDTVSWYQQALGQGPQFIFQYYEEEERQRGNFPDRFSGHQFPNYSSELNVNALLLGDSALYLCASSPTGGNTIYFGEGSWLTVV.

V usage is TRBV29-1 and J usage is TRBJ2-7; 7 bases are shared with TRBD1. Trimming removed 3 bases from V and 6 bases from J; junction bases left unmatched: 2. This CDR3 region has 11 residues. The germline gives CDR1 SQVTM, CDR2 ANQGSEA. CDR3 sequence (DNA): TGCAGCGTTGATGCAGGGGGCGAGCAGTACTTC. Translated, it gives CSVDAGGEQYF.

The CDR3 coding sequence is TGTGCCAGCAGCTTAGACAGGGGAACCAATCAGCCCCAGCATTTT. It translates to CASSLDRGTNQPQHF. V usage is TRBV2 and J usage is TRBJ1-5, with 8 bases identical to TRBD1. This CDR3 region has 15 residues. The trim removed 6 bases at V and 3 bases at J, leaving 7 bases unmatched. CDR1 is SNHLY, CDR2 FYNNEI, per germline.

J is TRBJ2-1 and V is TRBV7-6, with 11 bases identical to TRBD1. Trimming cost V 4 bases and J 8 bases; bases outside gene matches: 4. The CDR3 totals 14 residues. The germline CDR1 and CDR2 sequences are SGHVS and FNYEAQ. The CDR3 is CASSSRDRGYEQFF. The CDR3 DNA reads as TGTGCCAGCAGCTCCCGGGACAGGGGGTATGAGCAGTTCTTC.

In this sample, this clone turned up once. V gene TRBV1 combines with J gene TRBJ2-3; no check of the table's D call, TRBD2, against the DNA was made. TRBV1 is classified as a pseudogene. CDR3 length: 18 amino acids. The CDR3 DNA follows: TGCACCAGCAGCCAAGATTCGTCGCTAGCGGGGGGCACAGATACGCAGTATTTT. Amino acids: CTSSQDSSLAGGTDTQYF.

The chain combines TRBV7-3 with TRBJ2-3; TRBD2 aligns across 11 bases. Unmatched junction bases numbered 7, after V lost 3 bases and J lost 5 bases. This CDR3 region has 16 residues. Looked up from germline, CDR1 is SGHTA and CDR2 is FQGTGA. CDR3 nucleotides: TGTGCCAGCAGCTTTAGCGGGGGGGCTTTGGGAGATACGCAGTATTTT. As protein: CASSFSGGALGDTQYF.

The rearrangement uses TRBV6-5 and TRBJ1-4; the D is unclear. Trimming cost V 6 bases and J 4 bases, with 12 bases left between them. Germline values: CDR1 MNHEY, CDR2 SVGAGI. The CDR3 runs to 14 residues. The CDR3 DNA sequence: TGTGCCAGCAGCCCCAGGAGGGATAATGAAAAACTGTTTTTT. As protein: CASSPRRDNEKLFF.

The sample holds a few counts of this clone. Additional DNA sequences in this sample encode the identical CDR3. The rearrangement links TRBV27 to TRBJ2-7; tentatively, D is TRBD1 (5 bases). This CDR3 region has 14 residues. Germline V gene lookup returns CDR1 MNHEY and CDR2 SMNVEV (reference sequence). V was clipped by 3 bases and J by 0 bases, with 9 bases between them. For the CDR3, the DNA is TGTGCCAGCAGTTTCCAGGGTAGCTCCTACGAGCAGTACTTC. As protein: CASSFQGSSYEQYF.